This T cell receptor beta chain was recorded in a study of T cells in localized non-small cell lung cancer. General observations from the study: Uninvolved adjacent lung had higher T cell clonality than tumor and all other tissues. Because researchers sequenced only one region of the tumor, heterogeneity is still possible. Elevated circulating T cell density in blood was associated with longer overall survival.

Method: immunoSEQ multiplex PCR; TCRdb's copy keeps in-frame clones and lacks some. The table has 5,000 to 7,000 clones, 75% to 90% seen once; the top ten hold around 7.8%. On this clone itself: Its target is unknown.

The CDR3 contains 13 residues. The germline gives CDR1 MNHNS, CDR2 SASEGT. The germline V and J ends were trimmed by 5 bases and 4 bases, with 11 bases remaining between them. The sample consisted of PBMCs, taken before any cancer treatment. The clonotype originates from a woman aged 35 to 75 with stage II lung adenocarcinoma. The chain couples TRBV6-1 to TRBJ1-1, with a tentative D call TRBD1 (5 bases). The CDR3 nucleotides read TGTGCCAGCAGTACTACGGGGCTCACTGAAGCTTTCTTT. Translating gives CASSTTGLTEAFF.